The TCR beta chain under discussion was sequenced for a study of radiotherapy plus CTLA-4 blockade in lung cancer. Whole-study findings and limits: Alongside interferon-beta, early blood T cell clone dynamics were reportedly the best predictor of response.

As regards this clone: Antigen specificity is unknown.

Here immunoSEQ multiplex PCR was the method, and the copy in TCRdb shows in-frame clones only, minus some. The table shows 50,000 to 75,000 clones, with 60% to 85% occurring only once. V shed 9 bases and J shed 6 bases, with 15 bases lying between them. Germline V gives CDR1 SEHNR, CDR2 FQNEAQ (reference sequence). The CDR3 contains 13 residues. Source: peripheral blood, taken from a patient treated with radiotherapy plus ipilimumab. The TCR was taken from a human donor with non-small cell lung cancer who had a complete response to radiotherapy plus ipilimumab. The chain is built from TRBV7-9 and TRBJ2-1; D might be TRBD2 (6 bases). The CDR3 coding sequence is TGTGCCAGTGGACGCCGGGGGATCAATGAGCAGTTCTTC. It is translated as CASGRRGINEQFF.